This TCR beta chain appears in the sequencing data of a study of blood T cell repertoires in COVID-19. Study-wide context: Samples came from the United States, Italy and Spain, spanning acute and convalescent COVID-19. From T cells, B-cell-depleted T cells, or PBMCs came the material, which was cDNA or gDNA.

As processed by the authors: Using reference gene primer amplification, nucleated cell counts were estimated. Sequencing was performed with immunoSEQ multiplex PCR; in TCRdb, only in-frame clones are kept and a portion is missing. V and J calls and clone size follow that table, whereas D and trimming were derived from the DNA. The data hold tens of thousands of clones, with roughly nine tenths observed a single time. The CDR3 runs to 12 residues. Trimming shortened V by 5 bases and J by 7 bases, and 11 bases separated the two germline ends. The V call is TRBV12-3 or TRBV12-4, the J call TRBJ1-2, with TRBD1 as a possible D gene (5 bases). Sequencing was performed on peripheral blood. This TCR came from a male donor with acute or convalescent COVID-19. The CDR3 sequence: CASSPDGGGYTF. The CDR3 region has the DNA TGTGCCAGCAGTCCAGACGGGGGTGGCTACACCTTC.